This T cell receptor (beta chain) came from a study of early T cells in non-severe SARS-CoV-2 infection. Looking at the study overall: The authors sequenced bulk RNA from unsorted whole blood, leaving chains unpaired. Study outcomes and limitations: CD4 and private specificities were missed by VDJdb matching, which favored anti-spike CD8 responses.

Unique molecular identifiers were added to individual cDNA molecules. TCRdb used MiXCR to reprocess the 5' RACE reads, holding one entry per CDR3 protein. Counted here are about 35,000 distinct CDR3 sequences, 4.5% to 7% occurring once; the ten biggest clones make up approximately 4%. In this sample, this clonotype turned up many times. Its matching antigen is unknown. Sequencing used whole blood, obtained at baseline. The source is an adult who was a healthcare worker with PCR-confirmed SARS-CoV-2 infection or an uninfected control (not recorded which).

CDR3 in amino acids: CSARDMGKMDTEAFF. The CDR3 DNA reads TGCAGTGCTAGAGATATGGGAAAAATGGACACTGAAGCTTTCTTT. This chain uses TRBV20-1 with TRBJ1-1; D is unresolved. The ends were cut back, 0 bases at V and 3 bases at J, with 14 bases in the middle. The germline CDR1 and CDR2 sequences are DFQATT and SNEGSKA (reference sequence). This CDR3 is built from 15 residues.